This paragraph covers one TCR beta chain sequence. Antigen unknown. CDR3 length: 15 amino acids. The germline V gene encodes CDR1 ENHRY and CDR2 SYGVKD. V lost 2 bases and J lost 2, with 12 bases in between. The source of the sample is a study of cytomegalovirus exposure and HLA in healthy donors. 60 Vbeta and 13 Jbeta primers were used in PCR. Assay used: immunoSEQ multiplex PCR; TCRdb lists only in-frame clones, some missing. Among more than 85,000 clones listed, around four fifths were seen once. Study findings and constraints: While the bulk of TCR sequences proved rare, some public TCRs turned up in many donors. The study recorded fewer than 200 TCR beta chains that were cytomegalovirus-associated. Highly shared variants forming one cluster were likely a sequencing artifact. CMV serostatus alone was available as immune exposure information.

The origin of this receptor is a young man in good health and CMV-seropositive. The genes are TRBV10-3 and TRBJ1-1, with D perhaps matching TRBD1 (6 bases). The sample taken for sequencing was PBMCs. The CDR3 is CAISETQDRNTEAFF. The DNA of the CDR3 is TGTGCCATCAGTGAGACTCAGGACAGAAACACTGAAGCTTTCTTT.